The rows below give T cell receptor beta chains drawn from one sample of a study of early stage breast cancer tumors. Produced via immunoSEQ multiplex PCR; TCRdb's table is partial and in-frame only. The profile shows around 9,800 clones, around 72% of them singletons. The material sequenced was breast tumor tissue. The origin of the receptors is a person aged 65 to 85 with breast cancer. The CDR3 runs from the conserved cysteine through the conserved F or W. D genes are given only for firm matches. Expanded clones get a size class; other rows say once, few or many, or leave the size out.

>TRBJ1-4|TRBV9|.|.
TGTGCCAGCAGCGTACAGGGTGATGCTAATGAAAAACTGTTTTTT
CASSVQGDANEKLFF
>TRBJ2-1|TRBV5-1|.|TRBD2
TGCGCCAGCAGCCCCCGCCAGCGGGGGAATGTAGATGAGCAGTTCTTC
CASSPRQRGNVDEQFF
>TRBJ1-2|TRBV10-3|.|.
TGTGCCATCAGTGAGTGGGAAGGGGATGGCTACACCTTC
CAISEWEGDGYTF
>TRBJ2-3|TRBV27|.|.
TGTGCCAGCAGTCCCATCACAGATACGCAGTATTTT
CASSPITDTQYF
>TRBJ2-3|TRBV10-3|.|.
TGTGCCATCAGTGAGTCGGGAGACCCAGATACGCAGTATTTT
CAISESGDPDTQYF
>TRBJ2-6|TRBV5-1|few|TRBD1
TGCGCCAGCAGCTTGGTGACAGGGCCTAGCTCTGGGGCCAACGTCCTGACTTTC
CASSLVTGPSSGANVLTF
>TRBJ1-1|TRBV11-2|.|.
TGTGCCAGCAGTCTAACCCACCCAGGGATTGGCACTGAAGCTTTCTTT
CASSLTHPGIGTEAFF
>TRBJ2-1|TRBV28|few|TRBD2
TGTGCCAGCAGTTTGGCGGGAGGTCCCCTCAATGAGCAGTTCTTC
CASSLAGGPLNEQFF
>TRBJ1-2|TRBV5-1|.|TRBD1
TGCGCCAGCAGCCACGGACAGGGAGGCGGCTACACCTTC
CASSHGQGGGYTF
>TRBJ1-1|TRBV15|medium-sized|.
TGTGCCACCAGCAGAGATGGTGGCGGGGGCGGTGAAGATTTCTTT
CATSRDGGGGGEDFF
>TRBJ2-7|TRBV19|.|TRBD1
TGTGCCAGTAGTAGGAACAGGGGATACGAGCAGTACTTC
CASSRNRGYEQYF
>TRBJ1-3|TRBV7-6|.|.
TGTGCCAGCAGCCCATCGACAGGCTCTGGAAACACCATATATTTT
CASSPSTGSGNTIYF
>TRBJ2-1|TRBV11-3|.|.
TGTGCCAGCAGCTTAGCATACGTGGGAGGCCCCAATGAGCAGTTCTTC
CASSLAYVGGPNEQFF
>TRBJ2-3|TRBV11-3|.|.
TGTGCCAGCAGCCCCGGGACTTCCCTCTATAGCACAGATACGCAGTATTTT
CASSPGTSLYSTDTQYF